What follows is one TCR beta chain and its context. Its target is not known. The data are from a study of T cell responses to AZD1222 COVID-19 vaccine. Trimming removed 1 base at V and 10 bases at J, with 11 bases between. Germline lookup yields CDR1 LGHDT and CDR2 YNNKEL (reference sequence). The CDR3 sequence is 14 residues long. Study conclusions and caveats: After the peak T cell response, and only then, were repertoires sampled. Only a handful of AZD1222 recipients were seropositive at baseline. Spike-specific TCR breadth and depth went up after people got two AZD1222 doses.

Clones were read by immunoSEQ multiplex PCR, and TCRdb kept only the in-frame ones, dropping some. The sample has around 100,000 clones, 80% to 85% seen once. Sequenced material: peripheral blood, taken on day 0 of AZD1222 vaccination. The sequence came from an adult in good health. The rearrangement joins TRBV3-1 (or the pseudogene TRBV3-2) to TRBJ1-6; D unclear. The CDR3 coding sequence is TGTGCCAGCAGCCAAGTAGCAGGCAGATCACCCCTCCACTTT. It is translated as CASSQVAGRSPLHF.